This T cell receptor beta chain was profiled in a study of shared clonotypes between healthy human individuals (dated by TCRdb to about 2020). In the study overall: A couple of women and a few men aged 18 to 49 years were included in the cohort. For each donor, three plates each were used for CD4 naive and CD4 memory, two plates were used for CD8 naive, and one plate was used for CD8 memory. To estimate repertoire size and how much clonotype sharing occurs between individuals, the study deeply sequenced the blood TCR repertoires of a handful of healthy adults. To increase sequencing depth and limit assay-specific biases, TCR repertoire library preparation and sequencing were carried out by different laboratories using diverse techniques. Leukapheresis yielded between about 0.85 and 9 billion PBMCs per donor.

Using the deep immunoSEQ assay, multiplex PCR amplified TCR CDR3 regions from genomic DNA. Genomic DNA extracted from each cell subset was distributed evenly over all wells of several immunoSEQ 96-well plates, and each plate served as one replicate. For sorted subsets, each replicate PCR was loaded with 200 ng genomic DNA, equivalent to about 33,000 T cell genomes. Purified libraries were quantified with a Qubit 3.0 fluorometer, sized on a Bioanalyzer 2100, and re-quantified with the KAPA Library Quantification kit. Each immunoSEQ 96-well plate was sequenced on its own single-read 150-cycle Illumina NextSeq 550 flow cell. On the study's bioinformatics: Because the immunoSEQ output held only junctional sequences and lacked quality scores, the filtering could not match the filtering applied to full-length reads. To assign V/J genes and CDR3, sequences were annotated using PyIR, a Python wrapper for IgBLAST v1.9, with IMGT germline references. Reads were filtered out if the reads had weak V/J assignments (E-value above 1e-6), no CDR3, stop codons, out-of-frame junctions, or ambiguous translated residues. V3J clonotypes were defined as sequences sharing an identical inferred V gene, J gene, and CDR3 amino acid sequence. To compute the percentage overlap between repertoires, the number of shared unique clonotypes was divided by the size of the smaller repertoire. Repertoire richness was assessed with RTK rarefaction, the Chao1 estimator, and Recon v2.1 estimates of unobserved clonotypes. For all TCRbeta clonotypes obtained by the gDNA method from four donors, generation probabilities were computed with OLGA. Drawn from immuneACCESS, this table holds only the in-frame rearrangements with V and J called that TCRdb kept. Clones are partly lost; checked studies trace under half to an unresolved V gene and leave the rest unexplained. The V and J calls and clone size come from that table; D and trimming were worked out from the DNA. This sample has 600,000 to 800,000 clones in its table, and roughly two thirds of those were observed once. About 1.7% of the sample lies in the top ten.

The donors were healthy, HIV-negative adults with no recently reported acute infections or vaccinations. Only Caucasian adults living in Nashville, Tennessee, USA were represented among the donors. CD4+ T cells were enriched through magnetic negative selection, after which naive cells were positively selected on CD45RA and the remaining negative fraction served as the memory subset. Blood was obtained by leukapheresis, after which PBMCs were separated by Ficoll-Histopaque density gradient centrifugation and cryopreserved in liquid nitrogen vapor phase. Purity and quantity of every magnetically sorted T cell population were checked by analytical flow cytometry. From each sorted fraction, genomic DNA was isolated and quantified by UV absorbance on a Nanodrop 2000c. Broader findings and caveats from the paper: Pairwise subsampling indicated that sequencing depth was expected to affect the degree of clonotype sharing among donors. Around 5% of naive CD4, 3.5% of naive CD8, roughly 2.4% of memory CD4, and about 0.4% of memory CD8 clonotypes were shared across several donors. Larger estimated clonotype richness was generally found for naive subsets than for memory subsets. The small number of donors limited the genetic and exposure-history diversity represented. Even with the large sequencing depth, rarefaction of the sorted-subset datasets indicated that sequencing was incomplete. Only blood was sampled, and tissue TCR repertoires likely differ from those in blood. Higher generation probabilities were observed for clonotypes shared by all four sorted-subset donors than for non-shared clonotypes.

Concerning this clone itself: Its recognized antigen is unknown. Base-call qualities are not available, and no considerably larger clone is one nucleotide away.

Trimming at the junction amounts to 5 bases on V and 11 bases on J, and the germline ends lie 12 bases apart. The CDR3, cysteine through phenylalanine, is 11 amino acids long. The retained sequence is limited to the CDR3, 33 bases, with the frame set at the first base. The germline V gene (reference sequence) sets CDR1 to SEHNR and CDR2 to FQNEAQ. Input material: memory CD4+ T cells sorted from blood. The sample's cell subset or site, from its label and the paper: CD45RA-negative fraction. The V gene is TRBV7-9 and the J gene is TRBJ2-5; the D gene assignment is ambiguous. The TCR originated in a woman aged 25 to 39 in good health. The nucleotides read TGTGCCAGCAGCCCCCTGGTTGAGCAGTACTTC. It specifies CASSPLVEQYF.